The entry that follows covers one T cell receptor beta chain sequence. Assay: immunoSEQ multiplex PCR; the TCRdb copy retains only in-frame clones and omits some. The sample includes about 87,000 clones, about four fifths seen only once; the top ten take about a sixth. These data come from a study of blood T cell repertoires in COVID-19. The CDR3 is made up of 14 amino acids. Germline CDR1 is SGHAT and CDR2 is FQNNGV. Trimming took off 4 bases at V and 2 bases at J, with 10 bases between the two ends. This clonotype originated in a woman aged 55 to 70 with acute or convalescent COVID-19. This chain connects TRBV11-2 to TRBJ2-3; maybe TRBD1 (5 bases). Sequencing was done on a sample of peripheral blood. Here the CDR3 reads CASSSGHNTDTQYF. The CDR3 DNA reads TGTGCCAGCAGCTCAGGACATAACACAGATACGCAGTATTTT.